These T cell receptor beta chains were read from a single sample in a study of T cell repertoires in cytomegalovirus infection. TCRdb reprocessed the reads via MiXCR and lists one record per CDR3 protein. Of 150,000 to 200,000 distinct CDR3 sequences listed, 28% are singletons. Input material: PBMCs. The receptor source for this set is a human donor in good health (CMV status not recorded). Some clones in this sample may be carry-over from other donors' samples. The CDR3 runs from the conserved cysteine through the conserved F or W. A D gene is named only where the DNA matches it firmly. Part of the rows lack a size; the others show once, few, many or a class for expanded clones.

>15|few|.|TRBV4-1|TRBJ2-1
TGCGCCAGCAGCCAAGACCCCGAGCCAGGGCCTGAGCAGTTCTTC
CASSQDPEPGPEQFF
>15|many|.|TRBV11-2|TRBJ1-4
TGTGCCAGCAGCTTAGATGGGAAAGGGAATGAAAAACTGTTTTTT
CASSLDGKGNEKLFF
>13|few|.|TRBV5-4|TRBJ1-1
TGTGCCAGCAGCAGCAGGGTTGACACTGAAGCTTTCTTT
CASSSRVDTEAFF
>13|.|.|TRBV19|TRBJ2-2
TGTGCCAGTACCGGGTTCGGCACCGGGGAGCTGTTTTTT
CASTGFGTGELFF
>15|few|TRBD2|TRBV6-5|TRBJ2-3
TGTGCCAGCAGTTACTCGTTTAGCGGGGGGGATACGCAGTATTTT
CASSYSFSGGDTQYF
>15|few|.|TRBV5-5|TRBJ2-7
TGTGCCAGCAGCTTGGAGGGGCCCGGGACGGGCGAGCAGTACTTC
CASSLEGPGTGEQYF
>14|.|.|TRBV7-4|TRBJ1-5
TGTGCCAGCAGCCCTTTGCATCCCAATCAGCCCCAGCATTTT
CASSPLHPNQPQHF
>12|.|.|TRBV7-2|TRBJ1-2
TGTGCCAGCAGCCCCGAGGGCTATGGCTACACCTTC
CASSPEGYGYTF
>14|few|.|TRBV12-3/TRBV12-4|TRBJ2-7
TGTGCCAGCAGCCCCTATGGGTCTAATCGCGAGCAGTACTTC
CASSPYGSNREQYF
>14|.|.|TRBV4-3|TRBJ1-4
TGCGCCAGCAGTAAGGGGGGCGAAATCGGAAAACTGTTTTTT
CASSKGGEIGKLFF
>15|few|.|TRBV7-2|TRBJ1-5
TGTGCCAGCAGCTTAGGGGGTACTAGTTTGCTGCACCAGCATTTT
CASSLGGTSLLHQHF
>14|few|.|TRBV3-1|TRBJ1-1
TGTGCCAGCAGCCAAGAAGTTAGGGGAGGAGAAGCTTTCTTT
CASSQEVRGGEAFF
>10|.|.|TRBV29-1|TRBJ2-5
TGCAGCGTTGAAACCGGGACCCAGTACTTC
CSVETGTQYF
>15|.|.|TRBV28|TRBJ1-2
TGTGCCAGCAGTTTAAACCCCGTCCGCAGCGGTGGCTACACCTTC
CASSLNPVRSGGYTF
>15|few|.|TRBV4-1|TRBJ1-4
TGCGCCAGCAGCCAAGAACCCCCGGGGGACGAAAAACTGTTTTTT
CASSQEPPGDEKLFF
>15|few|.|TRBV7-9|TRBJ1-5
TGTGCCAGCAGCCGGGACGGTAGAAGCAATCAGCCCCAGCATTTT
CASSRDGRSNQPQHF
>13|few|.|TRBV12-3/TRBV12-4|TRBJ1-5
TGTGCCAGCGGGGGGGACCAGAATCAGCCCCAGCATTTT
CASGGDQNQPQHF
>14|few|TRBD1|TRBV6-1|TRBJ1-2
TGTGCCAGTTGCTGGACAGGGGGCGACTATGGCTACACCTTC
CASCWTGGDYGYTF
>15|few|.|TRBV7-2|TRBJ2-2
TGTGCCAGCAGCTTATTTACTAGTTCGGCCGGGGAGCTGTTTTTT
CASSLFTSSAGELFF
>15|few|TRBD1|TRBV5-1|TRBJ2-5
TGCGCCAGCAGCGGGGGGACAGGTTCCCAAGAGACCCAGTACTTC
CASSGGTGSQETQYF
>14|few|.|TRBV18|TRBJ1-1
TGTGCCAGCTCACCAGACAGGACGAACACTGAAGCTTTCTTT
CASSPDRTNTEAFF
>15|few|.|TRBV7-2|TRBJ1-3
TGTGCCAGCAGCCCCCGGACCGTCTCTGGAAACACCATATATTTT
CASSPRTVSGNTIYF
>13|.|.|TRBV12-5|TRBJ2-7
TGTGCTAGTGGTTTGAAAGGGGGCTACGAGCAGTACTTC
CASGLKGGYEQYF
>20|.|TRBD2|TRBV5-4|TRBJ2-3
TGTGCCAGCAGCTTGGCCGCCGGGACTAGCGATTCGTATAGCACAGATACGCAGTATTTT
CASSLAAGTSDSYSTDTQYF
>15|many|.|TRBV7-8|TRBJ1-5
TGTGCCAGCAGCTTAGGCTACGGGGGCAATCAGCCCCAGCATTTT
CASSLGYGGNQPQHF
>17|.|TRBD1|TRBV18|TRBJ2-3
TGTGCCAGCTCACCACCACGGCAACAAGGGGGCAAAGATACGCAGTATTTT
CASSPPRQQGGKDTQYF
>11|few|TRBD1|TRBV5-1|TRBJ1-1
TGCGCCAGCCAGGGGGGTGAATCGGCTTTCTTT
CASQGGESAFF
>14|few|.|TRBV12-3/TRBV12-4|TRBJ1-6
TGTGCCAGCAGCCTACGGGAAGGGGATTCACCCCTCCACTTT
CASSLREGDSPLHF